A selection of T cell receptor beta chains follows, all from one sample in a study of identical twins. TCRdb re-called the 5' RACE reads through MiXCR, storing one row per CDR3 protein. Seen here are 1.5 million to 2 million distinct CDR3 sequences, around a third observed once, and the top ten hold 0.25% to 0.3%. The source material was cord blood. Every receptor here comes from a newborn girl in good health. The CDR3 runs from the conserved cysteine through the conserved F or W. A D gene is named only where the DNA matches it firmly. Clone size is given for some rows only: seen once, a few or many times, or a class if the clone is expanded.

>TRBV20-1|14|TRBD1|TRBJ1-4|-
CSATLTGFNEKLFF
TGCAGTGCTACCTTGACAGGGTTTAATGAAAAACTGTTTTTT
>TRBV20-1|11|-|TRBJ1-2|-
CSLDVNYGYTF
TGCAGTCTCGACGTGAACTATGGCTACACCTTC
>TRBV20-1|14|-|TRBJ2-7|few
CSARDHGGPYEQYF
TGCAGTGCTAGAGATCACGGGGGCCCCTACGAGCAGTACTTC
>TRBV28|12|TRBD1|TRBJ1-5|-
CASDRVNQPQHF
TGTGCCAGCGACAGGGTGAATCAGCCCCAGCATTTT
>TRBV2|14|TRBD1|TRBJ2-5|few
CASSATGIQETQYF
TGTGCCAGCAGTGCGACAGGGATCCAAGAGACCCAGTACTTC
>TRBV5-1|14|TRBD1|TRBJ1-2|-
CASSSRTGLGGYTF
TGCGCCAGCAGCAGCCGGACAGGGCTGGGAGGCTACACCTTC
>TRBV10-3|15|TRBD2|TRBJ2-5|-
CAIGPGLAVINEQYF
TGTGCCATCGGTCCGGGACTAGCGGTTATCAATGAGCAGTACTTC
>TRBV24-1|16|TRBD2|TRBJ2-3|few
CATSGASGTSTDTQYF
TGTGCCACCAGTGGGGCTAGCGGAACTAGCACAGATACGCAGTATTTT
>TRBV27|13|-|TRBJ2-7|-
CASMGRVDYEQYF
TGTGCCAGCATGGGCAGGGTGGACTACGAGCAGTACTTC
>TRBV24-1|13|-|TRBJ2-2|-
CATSDPPTGELFF
TGTGCCACCAGTGATCCTCCCACCGGGGAGCTGTTTTTT
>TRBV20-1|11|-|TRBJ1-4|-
CSARGHEKLFF
TGCAGTGCTAGAGGACATGAAAAACTGTTTTTT
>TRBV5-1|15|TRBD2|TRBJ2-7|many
CASSLVASGSHEQYF
TGCGCCAGCAGCTTGGTGGCTAGCGGGAGCCACGAGCAGTACTTC
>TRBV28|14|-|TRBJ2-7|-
CASSLRTRAGEQYF
TGTGCCAGCAGTTTGCGCACCCGCGCCGGGGAGCAGTACTTC
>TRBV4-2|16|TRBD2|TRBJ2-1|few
CASSQDLAGGSSEQFF
TGTGCCAGCAGCCAAGATCTAGCGGGGGGGTCCTCTGAGCAGTTCTTC
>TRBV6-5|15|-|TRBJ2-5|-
CASSYNPGSQETQYF
TGTGCCAGCAGTTACAATCCTGGGAGTCAAGAGACCCAGTACTTC
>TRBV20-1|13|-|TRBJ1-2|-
CSASLGPNYGYTF
TGCAGTGCTAGTCTGGGCCCCAACTATGGCTACACCTTC
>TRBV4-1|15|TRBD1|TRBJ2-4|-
CASSQPRDRGNIQYF
TGCGCCAGCAGCCAGCCCCGGGACAGGGGAAACATTCAGTACTTC
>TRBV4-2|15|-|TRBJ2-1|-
CASSQEPTLGNEQFF
TGTGCCAGCAGCCAAGAACCAACATTAGGTAATGAGCAGTTCTTC
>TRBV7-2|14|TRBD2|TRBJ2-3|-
CASSLIAGGDTQYF
TGTGCCAGCAGCTTAATCGCGGGGGGGGATACGCAGTATTTT
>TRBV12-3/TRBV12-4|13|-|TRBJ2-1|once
CASTLDIYNEQFF
TGTGCCAGCACCTTAGACATATACAATGAGCAGTTCTTC
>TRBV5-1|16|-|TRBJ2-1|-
CASSLADRRPYNEQFF
TGCGCCAGCAGCTTGGCCGACCGGCGACCCTACAATGAGCAGTTCTTC
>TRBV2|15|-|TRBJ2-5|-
CASSARVRGKETQYF
TGTGCCAGCAGTGCACGAGTGAGGGGCAAAGAGACCCAGTACTTC
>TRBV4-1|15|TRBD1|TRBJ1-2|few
CASSQDLTGGYGYTF
TGCGCCAGCAGCCAAGATCTTACAGGGGGCTATGGCTACACCTTC
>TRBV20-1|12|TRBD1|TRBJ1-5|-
CSPGGAGQPQHF
TGCAGCCCAGGGGGCGCGGGGCAGCCCCAGCATTTT
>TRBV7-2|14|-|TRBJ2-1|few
CASSLQGHGNEQFF
TGTGCCAGCAGCTTACAGGGCCACGGCAATGAGCAGTTCTTC
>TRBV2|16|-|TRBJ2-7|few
CASSELSGVRVYEQYF
TGTGCCAGCAGTGAGCTCTCGGGGGTCCGGGTCTACGAGCAGTACTTC
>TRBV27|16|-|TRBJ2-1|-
CASSLGGLLNYNEQFF
TGTGCCAGCAGTTTGGGCGGTCTACTGAATTACAATGAGCAGTTCTTC
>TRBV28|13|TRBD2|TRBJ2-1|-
CASSLTSRDEQFF
TGTGCCAGCAGTTTGACTAGCCGGGATGAGCAGTTCTTC
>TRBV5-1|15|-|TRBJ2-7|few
CASSFLRGESYEQYF
TGCGCCAGCAGCTTCTTGAGGGGGGAGTCCTACGAGCAGTACTTC
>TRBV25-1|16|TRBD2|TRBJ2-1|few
CASSETSGRAYNEQFF
TGTGCCAGCAGTGAAACTAGCGGGAGGGCCTACAATGAGCAGTTCTTC
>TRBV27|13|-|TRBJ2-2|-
CATAEPNTGELFF
TGTGCCACCGCCGAACCTAACACCGGGGAGCTGTTTTTT
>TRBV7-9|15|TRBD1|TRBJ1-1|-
CASSRTGSGPSEAFF
TGTGCCAGCAGCAGGACAGGGTCAGGGCCCTCTGAAGCTTTCTTT
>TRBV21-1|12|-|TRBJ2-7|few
CASSKWRGSQYF
TGTGCCAGCAGCAAATGGAGGGGATCGCAGTACTTC
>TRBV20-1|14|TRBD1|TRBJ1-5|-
CSARGGQGSQPQHF
TGCAGTGCTAGAGGGGGACAGGGAAGTCAGCCCCAGCATTTT
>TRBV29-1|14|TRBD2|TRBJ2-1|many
CSVEGGRADNEQFF
TGCAGCGTTGAGGGCGGGAGGGCCGACAATGAGCAGTTCTTC
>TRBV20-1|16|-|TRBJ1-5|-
CSARAPLNTLGQPQHF
TGCAGTGCTAGAGCCCCCTTAAACACCCTTGGTCAGCCCCAGCATTTT
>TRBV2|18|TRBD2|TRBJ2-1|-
CASSDLAGGPKGYNKQFF
TGTGCCAGCAGCGATCTAGCGGGGGGTCCGAAGGGCTACAATAAGCAGTTCTTC
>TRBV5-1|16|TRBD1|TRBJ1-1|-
CASSLGDRGRKTEAFF
TGCGCCAGCAGCTTGGGGGACAGGGGGCGGAAGACTGAAGCTTTCTTT
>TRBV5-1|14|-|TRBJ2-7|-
CASSLDRLYNEQYF
TGCGCCAGCAGCTTGGACAGGTTGTACAATGAGCAGTACTTC
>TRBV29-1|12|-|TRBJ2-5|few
CSVGPRRMGGYF
TGCAGCGTTGGACCCCGACGCATGGGAGGGTACTTC
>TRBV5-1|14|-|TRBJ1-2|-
CASSLRQADYSYTF
TGCGCCAGCAGCTTGAGACAGGCTGACTATAGCTACACCTTC
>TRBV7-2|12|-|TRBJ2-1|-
CASSMYSYEQFF
TGTGCCAGCAGCATGTACTCCTACGAGCAGTTCTTC
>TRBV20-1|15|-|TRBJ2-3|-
CSASPRRDHTDTRYF
TGCAGTGCTAGCCCGCGGCGGGACCACACAGATACGCGGTATTTT
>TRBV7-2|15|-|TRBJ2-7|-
CASSLLSQSPYEQYF
TGTGCCAGCAGCCTTCTATCACAAAGCCCCTACGAGCAGTACTTC
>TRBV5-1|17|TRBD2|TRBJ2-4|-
CASSLGPAGQSKNIQYF
TGCGCCAGCAGCTTGGGTCCAGCGGGGCAATCCAAAAACATTCAGTACTTC
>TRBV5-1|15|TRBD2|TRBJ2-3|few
CASSLRGEGTDTQYF
TGCGCCAGCAGCTTGCGGGGGGAGGGCACAGATACGCAGTATTTT
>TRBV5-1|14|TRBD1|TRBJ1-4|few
CASSLSTGHGKLFF
TGCGCCAGCAGCTTGTCGACAGGGCATGGAAAACTGTTTTTT
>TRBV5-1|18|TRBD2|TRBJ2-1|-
CASSLGLAGALYHNEQFF
TGCGCCAGCAGCTTGGGACTAGCGGGGGCACTCTACCACAATGAGCAGTTCTTC
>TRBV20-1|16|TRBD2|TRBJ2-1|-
CSARVPAGGRYNEQFF
TGCAGTGCTAGGGTTCCGGCGGGAGGACGTTACAATGAGCAGTTCTTC
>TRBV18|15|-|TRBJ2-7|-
CASSPRARSVHEQYF
TGTGCCAGCTCACCAAGGGCCCGCTCCGTCCACGAGCAGTACTTC
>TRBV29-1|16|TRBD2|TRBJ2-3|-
CSGSPRELAGADTQYF
TGCAGCGGTTCCCCCAGGGAACTAGCGGGAGCAGATACGCAGTATTTT
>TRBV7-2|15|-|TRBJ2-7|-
CASSPRRQEPYEQYF
TGTGCCAGCAGCCCAAGGCGGCAGGAGCCCTACGAGCAGTACTTC
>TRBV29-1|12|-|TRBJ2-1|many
CSARTVYNEQFF
TGCAGCGCCCGGACAGTTTACAATGAGCAGTTCTTC
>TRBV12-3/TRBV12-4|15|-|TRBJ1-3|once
CASSPRAHSGNTIYF
TGTGCCAGCAGCCCCAGGGCGCACTCTGGAAACACCATATATTTT
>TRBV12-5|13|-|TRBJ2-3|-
CASGSPGTDTQYF
TGTGCTAGTGGTTCCCCCGGCACAGATACGCAGTATTTT
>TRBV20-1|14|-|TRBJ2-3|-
CSALTSPGTDTQYF
TGCAGTGCCCTTACGTCCCCGGGAACAGATACGCAGTATTTT
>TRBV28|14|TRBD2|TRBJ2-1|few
CASSISGRIDEQFF
TGTGCCAGCAGCATTAGCGGGAGAATCGATGAGCAGTTCTTC
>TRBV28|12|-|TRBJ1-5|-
CASSLDSGTQHF
TGTGCCAGCAGTTTAGACTCAGGGACCCAGCATTTT